These 9 T cell receptor beta chains share one sample of origin, sequenced in a study of patients and donors after allogeneic stem cell transplantation. MiXCR, applied by TCRdb to the RT-PCR reads, yields one record per CDR3 protein. Of about 400,000 distinct CDR3 sequences detected, 16% appear once; the ten largest clones hold roughly 7%. Sequenced material: blood, either unsorted or a sorted T cell fraction (not recorded which). All receptors come from a human donor who was either an allogeneic HSCT recipient or a stem cell or donor lymphocyte infusion donor (not recorded which). It is not recorded whose cells these are; they may come from a transplant donor.

This clonotype came up many times. The chain links TRBV5-1 to TRBJ2-1; D unclear. The CDR3 is 15 amino acids. Germline CDR1 and CDR2: SGHRS and YFSETQ. Trimming took off 0 bases at V and 1 base at J, with 8 bases between the two ends. The CDR3: CASSLDGPSYNEQFF. As DNA, the CDR3 is TGCGCCAGCAGCTTGGACGGCCCATCCTACAATGAGCAGTTCTTC.

This sequence joins TRBV3-1 and TRBJ2-5; 7 bases line up with TRBD2. Germline CDR1 LGHDT, CDR2 YNNKEL (reference sequence). Losses at the gene ends were 5 bases for V and 4 bases for J; bases not matched to a gene: 7. The CDR3 is 14 amino acids. The CDR3 is CASSTRDYRETQYF. The DNA for the CDR3 is TGTGCCAGCAGCACCCGGGACTACCGAGAGACCCAGTACTTC.

The rearrangement uses TRBV29-1 and TRBJ2-1; D uncertain. V was trimmed by 4 bases and J by 7 bases, leaving 17 bases between them. Germline lookup yields CDR1 SQVTM and CDR2 ANQGSEA. The CDR3 has 14 residues. The CDR3 DNA sequence: TGCAGCGTTGGGAGACCTCGAATGGGGAATGAGCAGTTCTTC. This encodes CSVGRPRMGNEQFF.

The table lists this clonotype with a few counts. This sequence joins TRBV5-1 and TRBJ2-3; D is perhaps TRBD1 (6 bases). V lost 4 bases and J lost 4, with 16 bases in between. This CDR3 has 15 residues. The V gene's germline CDR1 is SGHRS and CDR2 YFSETQ. The CDR3 loop reads CASSPGGRGADTQYF. The CDR3 coding sequence is TGCGCCAGCAGCCCCGGCGGCAGGGGAGCAGATACGCAGTATTTT.

A few counts support this clonotype. This chain links TRBV18 with TRBJ2-4; 7 positions match TRBD1. Germline V gene lookup returns CDR1 KGHSH and CDR2 LQKENI. This CDR3 is built from 14 residues. V lost 4 bases, J lost 5 bases, and 5 bases stayed unmatched. The CDR3 nucleotides read TGTGCCAGCTCACTTAGGACAGGAGAAAACATTCAGTACTTC. Its protein product is CASSLRTGENIQYF.

This clonotype was recorded at least ten times. The V and J genes are TRBV6-5 and TRBJ2-7; 12 bases fit TRBD2. Germline assignment: CDR1 MNHEY and CDR2 SVGAGI. The CDR3 has 16 amino acids. V gave up 0 bases and J gave up 6 bases; unmatched junction bases: 6. The CDR3 DNA is TGTGCCAGCAGTTACTCCCCAACTAGCGGGAGGCCCGAGCAGTACTTC. Residues: CASSYSPTSGRPEQYF.

This clonotype was observed many times. The chain links TRBV7-9 to TRBJ2-2, with D maybe TRBD2 (7 bases). Germline V CDR1 and CDR2: SEHNR, FQNEAQ (reference sequence). This CDR3 contains 15 residues. Trimming stripped 5 bases from V and 0 bases from J, with 10 bases between. CDR3 sequence reads: CASSPGGTNTGELFF. The CDR3 nucleotides read TGTGCCAGCAGCCCGGGGGGCACGAACACCGGGGAGCTGTTTTTT.

The rearrangement uses TRBV20-1 and TRBJ1-5, with TRBD1 matching 8 bases. Looked up from germline, CDR1 is DFQATT and CDR2 is SNEGSKA (reference sequence). The CDR3 is 14 residues long. Trimming at V came to 6 bases and at J to 4 bases, leaving 8 bases not matched to a gene. The CDR3 loop reads CSAMDRETNQPQHF. The DNA of the CDR3 is TGCAGTGCAATGGACAGGGAAACTAATCAGCCCCAGCATTTT.

In nucleotides, the CDR3 is TGTGCCAGCAGCCAGATACGGCGACTAGCGGGAGGAAGCACAGATACGCAGTATTTT. This codes for CASSQIRRLAGGSTDTQYF. The chain uses TRBV11-2 and TRBJ2-3, with TRBD2 matching 13 bases. The germline V gene has CDR1 SGHAT and CDR2 FQNNGV. The V gene end was trimmed by 5 bases and the J gene end by 0 bases; junction bases not matched to a gene: 11. CDR3 length: 19 residues.